This T cell receptor (beta chain) originates from a study of CD8+ T cells in alopecia areata. Study conclusions and caveats: Whereas mice showed it more clearly, TCR sharing across patients was murkier, possibly because of HLA. Normal skin contains resident alphabeta T cells, and these are also sequenced in scalp samples.

Investigators isolated RNA and reverse transcribed it into cDNA to act as the sequencing template. Assay: immunoSEQ multiplex PCR; the TCRdb copy retains only in-frame clones and omits some. The profile covers about 200,000 clones, with just over 55% appearing a single time and approximately 4.9% taken by the ten largest. Starting from PBMCs, sorting isolated CD4+ and CD8+ T cells. V was shortened by 6 bases and J by 5 bases, with 20 bases between the two germline ends. The CDR3 runs to 16 residues. CDR1 MDHEN and CDR2 SYDVKM come from the germline V gene. This clone has more than one count but fewer than ten. Its antigen is currently unknown.

This receptor was identified in a human donor in good health. This chain joins TRBV28 and TRBJ2-1; a weak D match, TRBD1 (5 bases). The sequencing input was CD8+ T cells sorted from blood. CDR3 in amino acids: CASSPPLGQPNNEQFF. CDR3 DNA: TGTGCCAGCAGCCCCCCCCTGGGGCAGCCAAACAATGAGCAGTTCTTC.